This TCR beta chain was obtained from a study of response to subunit inactivated influenza vaccine. Study observations and caveats: With each seasonal influenza vaccination, the authors suggested, few new T cells are recruited.

This clonotype was seen a handful of times. Its antigen is unknown. TCRdb itself ran the RT-PCR reads through MiXCR, one entry per CDR3 protein. The sample lists fewer than 600,000 distinct CDR3 sequences; under 8.5% were seen once. Source: PBMCs from blood, taken around 2 years after vaccination. This sequence was found in a man between 50 and 69 years old who received an inactivated influenza vaccine.

The CDR3 DNA is TGTGCCACCAGCAGCGGGCCAACCTACGAGCAGTACTTC. This sequence encodes CATSSGPTYEQYF. This sequence joins TRBV15 and TRBJ2-7; D is uncertain. CDR3 size: 13 residues. V lost 3 bases to trimming and J lost 2 bases, with 8 bases between them. CDR1 LNHNV and CDR2 YYDKDF come from the germline V gene (reference sequence).